This paragraph reports one TCR beta chain. Its antigen is currently unknown. In the PCR, 60 Vbeta and 13 Jbeta primers were used. Using immunoSEQ multiplex PCR, the repertoire was profiled, and TCRdb retains in-frame clones only, with some absent. Of 130,000 to 150,000 clones in the sample, less than 85% were seen once. These data originate in a study of cytomegalovirus exposure and HLA in healthy donors. Points from the study as a whole: Roughly even sequencing depth across donors was the assumption behind the presence/absence analyses.

This sequence originates from a man aged 40-50 years in good health and CMV-seropositive. Material: PBMCs.

CDR3: CASSADRGHTQYF. CDR3 in DNA: TGTGCCAGCAGCGCCGACAGGGGTCATACGCAGTATTTT. The chain carries TRBV7-9 and TRBJ2-3; 8 bases are a match to TRBD1. This CDR3 has 13 residues. V lost 5 bases to trimming and J lost 7 bases; unmatched junction nucleotides: 5. The germline V gene encodes CDR1 SEHNR and CDR2 FQNEAQ (reference sequence). Full variable domain (remainder filled in from reference TRBV7-9 and TRBJ2-3): DTGVSQNPRHKITKRGQNVTFRCDPISEHNRLYWYRQTLGQGPEFLTYFQNEAQLEKSRLLSDRFSAERPKGSFSTLEIQRTEQGDSAMYLCASSADRGHTQYFGPGTRLTVL.